Only a few counts were recorded for the clone carrying this T cell receptor (beta chain). The sample originates from a study of blood T cell repertoires in COVID-19. Study-level background: COVID-19 samples, acute and convalescent, were from the United States, Italy and Spain.

Only in-frame clones appear in the TCRdb table, and some are missing; sequencing was by immunoSEQ multiplex PCR. The table lists approximately 150,000 clones, more than 70% of them singletons. This sequence was found in a woman aged 55-69 years with acute or convalescent COVID-19. The sample consisted of peripheral blood.

CDR3 sequence: CATSDPSSGGYNEQFF. Written as DNA, the CDR3 is TGTGCCACCAGTGATCCCTCTAGCGGGGGATACAATGAGCAGTTCTTC. This rearrangement joins TRBV24-1 to TRBJ2-1, with 10 positions matching TRBD2. CDR3 length equals 16 residues. Trimming took 3 bases from V and 4 from J; bases not matched to a gene: 5. CDR1 KGHDR and CDR2 SFDVKD come from the germline V gene.